These T cell receptor beta chains were read from a single sample in a study of vaccination effects on CD4 cells after COVID-19. Some clones are missing from TCRdb's copy, which holds only in-frame ones; the method was immunoSEQ multiplex PCR. The sample comprises more than 40,000 clones, over 75% of which are singletons, and 2.9% rests with the top ten. The antigens of these receptors remain unknown. The sample here was CD4+ T cells from PBMCs cultured with HCoV-NL63 spike peptides, taken before COVID-19 vaccination. The origin of the receptors is a human donor who received a COVID-19 vaccine. CDR3s include the opening cysteine and the closing phenylalanine or tryptophan. Fields, in order: D gene, V gene, J gene, clone size, CDR3 DNA, CDR3 protein. D genes are given only for firm matches. The size field is filled for only some rows; it gives once, few, many or a size class.

>TRBD2|TRBV5-6|TRBJ2-2|-
TGTGCCAGCAGCCCGCGGGGGGCCCTAACCGGGGAGCTGTTTTTT
CASSPRGALTGELFF
>-|TRBV19|TRBJ1-1|once
TGTGCCAGTAGTATAATTCTTACAGCTCTGAACACTGAAGCTTTCTTT
CASSIILTALNTEAFF
>-|TRBV9|TRBJ1-2|-
TGTGCCAGCAGCGTAAGATCGGGACATGGCTACACCTTC
CASSVRSGHGYTF
>-|TRBV2|TRBJ1-5|few
TGTGCCAGCAGTTCCGACGGCAATCAGCCCCAGCATTTT
CASSSDGNQPQHF
>TRBD1|TRBV2|TRBJ2-3|-
TGTGCCAGCAGGAGGGCCCGGGACAGGGTACCAGATACGCAGTATTTT
CASRRARDRVPDTQYF
>TRBD1|TRBV28|TRBJ1-1|-
TGTGCCAGCAGTCTCCCAGGGGGGAACACTGAAGCTTTCTTT
CASSLPGGNTEAFF
>-|TRBV11-3|TRBJ2-1|few
TGTGCCAGCAGCTTAGGGAAGAGGAATTACAATGAGCAGTTCTTC
CASSLGKRNYNEQFF
>-|TRBV28|TRBJ1-1|-
TGTGCCAGCATTCCATCCGGACAACTGAACACTGAAGCTTTCTTT
CASIPSGQLNTEAFF
>TRBD1|TRBV5-4|TRBJ1-2|-
TGTGCCAGCAGCCTCGGACAGGGGGCAGGTGGCTACACCTTC
CASSLGQGAGGYTF
>TRBD1|TRBV6-5|TRBJ2-5|-
TGTGCCAGCAGTTACGAACCAGGGGGCGTGGAGACCCAGTACTTC
CASSYEPGGVETQYF
>-|TRBV2|TRBJ1-5|-
TGTGCCAGCAGTGAAGGGGACTCTTTAGCTTTAGGTCATCAGCCCCAGCATTTT
CASSEGDSLALGHQPQHF
>TRBD1|TRBV28|TRBJ1-2|few
TGTGCCAGCAGCAACATCCGGCGGACAGGGAATGGCTACACCTTC
CASSNIRRTGNGYTF
>TRBD1|TRBV19|TRBJ1-4|-
TGTGCCAGTAGTTCGACAGGGGCGGGTGAAAAACTGTTTTTT
CASSSTGAGEKLFF
>-|TRBV12-3/TRBV12-4|TRBJ1-1|-
TGTGCCAGCAGTTTTTACCCGAACACTGAAGCTTTCTTT
CASSFYPNTEAFF
>-|TRBV3-1/TRBV3-2|TRBJ2-3|-
TGTGCCAGCAGCGGGGGGGGCTTCGATACGCAGTATTTT
CASSGGGFDTQYF
>-|TRBV3-1/TRBV3-2|TRBJ1-2|-
TGTGCCAGCAGCGGTACAGGGAACTATGGCTACACCTTC
CASSGTGNYGYTF
>-|TRBV6-1|TRBJ1-1|-
TGTGCCAGCAGTGAACGGTACAACACTGAAGCTTTCTTT
CASSERYNTEAFF
>-|TRBV21-1|TRBJ2-3|-
TGTGCCAGCAGCAAAGTGCCCAACGGGACAGGGGGCGCAAATACGCAGTATTTT
CASSKVPNGTGGANTQYF
>-|TRBV2|TRBJ2-5|-
TGTGCCAGCAGCTGGGGGGGGCCGATAACAGAGACCCAGTACTTC
CASSWGGPITETQYF
>-|TRBV6-5|TRBJ2-3|-
TGTGCCAGCAGTTATGACACCACAGATACGCAGTATTTT
CASSYDTTDTQYF
>-|TRBV7-3|TRBJ1-6|-
TGTGCCAGCAGCTTAATGGGGACAACTAATTCACCCCTCCACTTT
CASSLMGTTNSPLHF
>-|TRBV29-1|TRBJ2-2|-
TGCAGCGTTTACACTAGCTCCGGGGAGCTGTTTTTT
CSVYTSSGELFF
>-|TRBV5-1|TRBJ2-2|-
TGCGCCAGCAGCTTGGCCGCCGGAAACACCGGGGAGCTGTTTTTT
CASSLAAGNTGELFF